This T cell receptor (beta chain) comes out of a study of molecular identifiers for immune sequencing clone quantification (dated 2018 in TCRdb). Study-wide context: In a replicate experiment, RNA from about 20,000 or 100,000 naive CD8 T cells was split into five aliquots, four of which were sequenced. The study was a methods study using CD8 T cells to benchmark molecular-identifier clustering-based TCR repertoire sequencing (MIDCIRS) and TCR RNA copy counting. Summary of the overall study and its limitations: Spiked-in Jurkat TCR RNA (10 copies' worth), which is not part of the donor repertoire, was contained in the naive libraries. Without barcode sub-clustering, chimeric consensus sequences inflated TCR diversity; chimeras reached as high as 47%. Highly expanded clone sizes could be underestimated if identical TCR molecules share a barcode. Clones above 20 RNA copies held over 97% of molecules in CMV-specific effector cells but under 1% in naive cells. Spiked-in Jurkat TCR RNA equal to a single cell's worth was reported to be detectable even within one million naive CD8 T cells. Roughly 3 recovered TCR RNA copies per cell were obtained by modeling, versus approximately 10 by digital PCR, implying a capture efficiency of about 30%.

The library was generated by PCR. Sequencing instrument: Illumina HiSeq 4000. Bulk TCR libraries were generated as previously described, with the TCR primers listed in Table S5 used. Purification of total RNA was performed with the Qiagen AllPrep DNA/RNA kit. Reads from multiple sequencing runs of the same library were pooled before analysis. Turning to the authors' computational methods: Only reads with exact TCR constant sequence were kept, trimmed to 150 nt, and grouped by their 12-nt molecular barcodes. Reads within each barcode group were sub-clustered using a 15% Levenshtein threshold, and quality-weighted consensus sequences were constructed for each RNA molecule. Non-functional sequences were excluded, and lower-count sequences lying one edit away from another sequence were also excluded. Based on a fit of two negative binomial distributions, barcode sub-clusters having less than 20% of the maximum read count were discarded. TCRdb trimmed public reads at Q25 via fastp, called clones via MiXCR and kept in-frame beta chains. Merged by CDR3 protein, the rows form single entries marked with the most common genes and DNA. The V and J calls here are based on TCRdb, not the publication. For this sample there are some 650,000 distinct CDR3 sequences; 20% appear just once. The ten largest clones represent around 0.9% of the sample.

Naive CD8 T cell libraries were made from 20,000 to 1,000,000 sorted cells using 10%, 30% or 50% of purified RNA. Naive CD8 T cells were FACS-sorted as CD8+CD4-CCR7+CD45RA+ on a BD FACSAria II into RLT Plus buffer. Detection sensitivity was tested by spiking Jurkat RNA equal to about eleven TCR copies' worth into samples containing about 18,000-1,000,000 naive CD8 T cells. Enrichment of CD8 T cells was performed with RosetteSep CD8+ T Cell Enrichment Cocktail and Ficoll-Paque, after which ACK red cell lysis was carried out. As for this clonotype: There is no known antigen for this receptor. No much larger clone is present one base from it, and per-base qualities are unavailable.

V lost 1 base and J lost 0 bases; the stretch between them is 4 bases long. The CDR3 sequence holds 14 residues, the cysteine and phenylalanine included. The read is trimmed to its CDR3 DNA, 42 bases read in frame from base 1. Sequences MGHRA (CDR1) and YSYEKL (CDR2) are obtained from the germline V gene. The sequence derives from a human donor in good health. Some libraries in this study had Jurkat cell RNA spiked in. The V and J segments used are TRBV4-1 and TRBJ1-3, with the D gene too uncertain to name. Sequencing input: naive CD8+ T cells from blood, with Jurkat cell RNA spiked in. In the paper's terms, the cell subset or site label means: FACS-sorted CD8+CD4-CCR7+CD45RA+ naive T cells. The nucleotides are TGCGCCAGCAGCCAAGGGAACTCTGGAAACACCATATATTTT. Its translation reads: CASSQGNSGNTIYF.